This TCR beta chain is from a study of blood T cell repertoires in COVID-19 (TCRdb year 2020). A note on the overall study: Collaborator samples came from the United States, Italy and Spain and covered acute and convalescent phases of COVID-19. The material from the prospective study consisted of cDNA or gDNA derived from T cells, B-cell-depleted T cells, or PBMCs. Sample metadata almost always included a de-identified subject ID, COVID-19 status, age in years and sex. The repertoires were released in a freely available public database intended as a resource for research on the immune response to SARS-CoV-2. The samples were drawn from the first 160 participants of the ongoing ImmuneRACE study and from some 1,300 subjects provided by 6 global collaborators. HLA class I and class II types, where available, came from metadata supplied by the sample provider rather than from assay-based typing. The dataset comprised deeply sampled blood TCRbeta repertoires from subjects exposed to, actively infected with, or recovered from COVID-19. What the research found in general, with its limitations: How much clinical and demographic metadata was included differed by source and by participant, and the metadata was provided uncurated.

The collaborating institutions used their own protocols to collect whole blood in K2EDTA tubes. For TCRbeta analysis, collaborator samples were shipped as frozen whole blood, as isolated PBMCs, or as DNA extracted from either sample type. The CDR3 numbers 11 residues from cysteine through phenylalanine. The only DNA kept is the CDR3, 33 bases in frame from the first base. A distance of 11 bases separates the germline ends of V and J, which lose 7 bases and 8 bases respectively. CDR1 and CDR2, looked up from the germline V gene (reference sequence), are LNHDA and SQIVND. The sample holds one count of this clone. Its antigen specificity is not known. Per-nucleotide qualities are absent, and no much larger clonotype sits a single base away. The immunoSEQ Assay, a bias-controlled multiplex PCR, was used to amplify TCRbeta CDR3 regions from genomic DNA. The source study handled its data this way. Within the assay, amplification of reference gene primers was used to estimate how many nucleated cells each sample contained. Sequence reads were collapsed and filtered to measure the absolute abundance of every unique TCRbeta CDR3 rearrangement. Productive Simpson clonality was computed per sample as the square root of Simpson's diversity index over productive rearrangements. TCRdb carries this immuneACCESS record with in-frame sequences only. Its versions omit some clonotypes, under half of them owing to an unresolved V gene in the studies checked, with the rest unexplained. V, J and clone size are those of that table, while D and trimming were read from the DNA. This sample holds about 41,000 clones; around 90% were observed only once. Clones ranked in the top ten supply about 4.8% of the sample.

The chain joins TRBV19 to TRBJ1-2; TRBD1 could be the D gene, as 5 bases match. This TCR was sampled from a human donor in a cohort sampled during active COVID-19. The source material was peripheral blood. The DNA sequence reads TGTGCCAGTACGGGGGGACGGGGCTACACCTTC. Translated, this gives CASTGGRGYTF.